The text below deals with one TCR beta chain. Germline values: CDR1 SGHDT, CDR2 YYEEEE. The CDR3 has 22 amino acids. Losses at the gene ends were 2 bases for V and 1 base for J; bases not matched to a gene: 23. The data originate from a study of T cells in Graves' hyperthyroidism and ophthalmopathy. Amplification of TCR beta CDR3 regions was performed using RNA transcripts as template. First-round RT-PCR with HTBI primers amplified the TCR CDR3 region. TCRdb recomputed calls from the multiplex PCR reads with MiXCR, one row per CDR3 protein. The table has about 420,000 distinct CDR3 sequences, around 14% seen once.

This TCR was sampled from a woman between 18 and 29 years old with Graves' hyperthyroidism. The chain carries TRBV5-6 and TRBJ2-1; TRBD2 matches at 8 bases. Sequenced material: blood. CDR3 DNA sequence: TGTGCCAGCAGCTTAAGACTAGCGTCGCCCTTCCGATTTTCTTTGTCCTACAATGAGCAGTTCTTC. It specifies CASSLRLASPFRFSLSYNEQFF.